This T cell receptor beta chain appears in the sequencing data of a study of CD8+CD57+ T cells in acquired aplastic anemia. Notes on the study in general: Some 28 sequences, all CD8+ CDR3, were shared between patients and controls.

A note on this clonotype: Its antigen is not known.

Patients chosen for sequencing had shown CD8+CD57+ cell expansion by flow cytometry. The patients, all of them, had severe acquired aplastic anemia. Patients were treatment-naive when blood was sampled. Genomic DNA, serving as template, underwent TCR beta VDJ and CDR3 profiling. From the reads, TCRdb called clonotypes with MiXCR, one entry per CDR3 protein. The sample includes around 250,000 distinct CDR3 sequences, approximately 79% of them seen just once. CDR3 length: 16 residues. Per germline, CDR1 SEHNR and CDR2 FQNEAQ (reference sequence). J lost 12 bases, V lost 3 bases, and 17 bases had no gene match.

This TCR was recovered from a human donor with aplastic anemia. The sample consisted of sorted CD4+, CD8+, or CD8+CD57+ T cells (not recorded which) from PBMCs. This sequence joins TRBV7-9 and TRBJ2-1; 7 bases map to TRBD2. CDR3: CASSLGEGGFNSPQFF. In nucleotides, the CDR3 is TGTGCCAGCAGCTTGGGGGAGGGCGGCTTTAACTCACCGCAGTTCTTC.